This TCR beta chain was identified in a study of cytomegalovirus exposure and HLA in healthy donors. The wider study: There were under 140 million unique TCR beta sequences, drawn from some 180 million T cells, in an earlier analysis. Notes on the study in general: Diagnosis of cytomegalovirus status made by the classifier reportedly showed high specificity and sensitivity. Beyond CMV serostatus, there was no information to go on about immune exposure.

Among the donors, all were healthy bone marrow donors. This CDR3 comprises 14 residues. Germline V gene data show CDR1 as SGHVS and CDR2 as FNYEAQ. 13 Jbeta primers and 60 Vbeta primers were used for the PCR. Produced via immunoSEQ multiplex PCR; TCRdb's table is partial and in-frame only. The table records 250,000 to 350,000 clones, 86% of them present only once. In the case of this clone: Its antigen is undetermined. One junction end does not reproduce the germline sequence, and a read error may be involved.

This clonotype was sampled from a man aged 35-49 years in good health and CMV-seropositive. The chain carries TRBV7-6 and TRBJ2-5, with 10 positions matching TRBD2. The sequenced sample was PBMCs. The CDR3 nucleotides read TGTGCCAGCAGCCTAGCGGGAGAGATGGAGACCCAGTACTTC. Translating gives CASSLAGEMETQYF.